A selection of T cell receptor beta chains follows, all from one sample in a study of blood T cell repertoires in COVID-19. This table comes from immunoSEQ multiplex PCR, and its TCRdb copy is limited to in-frame clones, with some not included. Among about 170,000 clones listed, about 85% were seen once. Source material: peripheral blood. These receptors all stem from a man of 80 years or more with COVID-19, enrolled during active disease. Both conserved end residues are part of each CDR3. D genes are given only for firm matches. Clone size is shown for a subset of rows, as once, few, many or a class of expanded clone.

>TRBV28|once|TRBD1|TRBJ1-2
TGTGCCAGCAAGGCGGGACAGGGCGGTCGGGACACCTTC
CASKAGQGGRDTF
>TRBV18|.|.|TRBJ1-4
TGTGCCAGCTCACCTAATGGGGGGGCTAATGAAAAACTGTTTTTT
CASSPNGGANEKLFF
>TRBV6-1|.|.|TRBJ1-2
TGTGCCAGCAGTGACAGTACTAACTATGGCTACACCTTC
CASSDSTNYGYTF
>TRBV5-1|.|TRBD1|TRBJ2-2
TGCGCCAGCAGGTTACAGGGGGGACCAAACACCGGGGAGCTGTTTTTT
CASRLQGGPNTGELFF
>TRBV5-6|.|.|TRBJ2-7
TGTGCCAGCAGCATGGAGAGGGCAGGACGATACAGCTCCTACGAGCAGTACTTC
CASSMERAGRYSSYEQYF
>TRBV9|.|.|TRBJ1-2
TGTGCCAGCAGCGGACAGCAGCGTAACTATGGCTACACCTTC
CASSGQQRNYGYTF
>TRBV3-1/TRBV3-2|many|.|TRBJ1-2
TGTGCCAGCAGCCAAGAAGGAGGACAGCCTAACTATGGCTACACCTTC
CASSQEGGQPNYGYTF
>TRBV12-3/TRBV12-4|.|.|TRBJ1-1
TGTGCCAGCAGGGGACATTGGAACACTGAAGCTTTCTTT
CASRGHWNTEAFF
>TRBV5-6|.|TRBD1|TRBJ1-2
TGTGCCAGCAGCCCCGACAGGGGCCGGGACTATGGCTACACCTTC
CASSPDRGRDYGYTF
>TRBV9|.|TRBD2|TRBJ2-1
TGTGCCAGCAGCGTAGCGGGGGGGAGGTACAATGAGCAGTTCTTC
CASSVAGGRYNEQFF
>TRBV29-1|.|.|TRBJ2-1
TGCAGCGTGCGTCAGGGTAGGAATGAGCAGTTCTTC
CSVRQGRNEQFF
>TRBV27|few|.|TRBJ1-2
TGTGCCAGCAGTCCGGGACGGTGGGGGGGGTATGGCTACACCTTC
CASSPGRWGGYGYTF
>TRBV7-9|.|.|TRBJ1-1
TGTGCCAGCAGCTTATTACAGGGAATGAACACTGAAGCTTTCTTT
CASSLLQGMNTEAFF
>TRBV14|.|TRBD2|TRBJ2-1
TGTGCCAGCAGCTCTCTCGGGGGGAATGAGCAGTTCTTC
CASSSLGGNEQFF